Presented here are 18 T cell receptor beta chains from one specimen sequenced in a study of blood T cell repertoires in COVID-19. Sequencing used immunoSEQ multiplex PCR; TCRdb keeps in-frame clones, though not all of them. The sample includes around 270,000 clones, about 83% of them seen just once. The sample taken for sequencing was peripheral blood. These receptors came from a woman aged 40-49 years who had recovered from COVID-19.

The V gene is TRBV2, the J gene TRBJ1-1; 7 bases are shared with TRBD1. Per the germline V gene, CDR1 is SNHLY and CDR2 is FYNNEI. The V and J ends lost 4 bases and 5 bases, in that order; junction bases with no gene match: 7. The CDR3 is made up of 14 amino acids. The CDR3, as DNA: TGTGCCAGCAGTGTACAGGGGAGGTTGACTGAAGCTTTCTTT. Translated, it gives CASSVQGRLTEAFF.

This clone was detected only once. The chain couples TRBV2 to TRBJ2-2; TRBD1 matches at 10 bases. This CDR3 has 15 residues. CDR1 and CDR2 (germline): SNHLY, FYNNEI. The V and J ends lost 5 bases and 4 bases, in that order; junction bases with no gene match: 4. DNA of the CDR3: TGTGCCAGCAGTAGTTGGACAGGGGGCACCGGGGAGCTGTTTTTT. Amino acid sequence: CASSSWTGGTGELFF.

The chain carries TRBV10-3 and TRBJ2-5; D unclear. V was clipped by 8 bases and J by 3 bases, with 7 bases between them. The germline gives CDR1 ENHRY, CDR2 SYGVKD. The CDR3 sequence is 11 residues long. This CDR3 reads CAIASKETQYF. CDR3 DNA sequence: TGTGCCATCGCCTCTAAAGAGACCCAGTACTTC.

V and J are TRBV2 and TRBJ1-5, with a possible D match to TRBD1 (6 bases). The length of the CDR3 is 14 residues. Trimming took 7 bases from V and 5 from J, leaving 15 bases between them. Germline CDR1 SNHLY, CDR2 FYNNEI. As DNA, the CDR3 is TGTGCCAGCACACCCGGGGGGGGCGATCAGCCCCAGCATTTT. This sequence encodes CASTPGGGDQPQHF.

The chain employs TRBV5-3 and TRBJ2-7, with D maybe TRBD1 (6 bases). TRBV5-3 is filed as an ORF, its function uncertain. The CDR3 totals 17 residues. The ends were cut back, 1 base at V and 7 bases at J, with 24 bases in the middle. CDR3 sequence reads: CARSLYRRGQGLGEQYF. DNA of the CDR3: TGTGCCAGAAGCTTGTATCGTCGTGGGCAGGGGTTGGGGGAGCAGTACTTC.

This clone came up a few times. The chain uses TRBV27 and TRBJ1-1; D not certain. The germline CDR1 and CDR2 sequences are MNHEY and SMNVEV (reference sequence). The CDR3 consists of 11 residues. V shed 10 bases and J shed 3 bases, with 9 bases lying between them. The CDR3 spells CATRRDTEAFF. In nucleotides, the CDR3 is TGTGCCACCCGTCGGGACACTGAAGCTTTCTTT.

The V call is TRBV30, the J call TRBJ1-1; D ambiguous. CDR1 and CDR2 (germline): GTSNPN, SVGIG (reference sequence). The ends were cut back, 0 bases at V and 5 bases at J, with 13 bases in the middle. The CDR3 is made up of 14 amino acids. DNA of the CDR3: TGTGCCTGGAGTGTACTAAGGAGTAGGACTGAAGCTTTCTTT. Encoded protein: CAWSVLRSRTEAFF.

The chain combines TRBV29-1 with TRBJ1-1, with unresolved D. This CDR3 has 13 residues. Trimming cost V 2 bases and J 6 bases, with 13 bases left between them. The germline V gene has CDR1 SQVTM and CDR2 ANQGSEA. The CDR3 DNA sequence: TGCAGCGTTGAATTCCACCAGATATCTGAAGCTTTCTTT. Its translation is CSVEFHQISEAFF.

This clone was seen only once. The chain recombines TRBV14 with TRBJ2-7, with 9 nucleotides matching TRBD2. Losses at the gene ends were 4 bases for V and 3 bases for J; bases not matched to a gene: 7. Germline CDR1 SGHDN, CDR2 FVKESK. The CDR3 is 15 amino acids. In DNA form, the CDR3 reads TGTGCCAGCAGCCCTCACGGGACTAGCAGCTACGAGCAGTACTTC. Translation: CASSPHGTSSYEQYF.

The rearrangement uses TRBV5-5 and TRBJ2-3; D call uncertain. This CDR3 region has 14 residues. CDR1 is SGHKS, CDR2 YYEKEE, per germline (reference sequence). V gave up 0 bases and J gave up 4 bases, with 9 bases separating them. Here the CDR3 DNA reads TGTGCCAGCAGCTTGGACTTCCCGCCAGATACGCAGTATTTT. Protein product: CASSLDFPPDTQYF.

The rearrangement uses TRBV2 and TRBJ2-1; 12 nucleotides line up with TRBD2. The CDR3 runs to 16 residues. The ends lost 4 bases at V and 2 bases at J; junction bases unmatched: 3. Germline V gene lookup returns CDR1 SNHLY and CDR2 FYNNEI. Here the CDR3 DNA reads TGTGCCAGCAGTGCATCTAGCGGGGGGGCCTACAATGAGCAGTTCTTC. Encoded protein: CASSASSGGAYNEQFF.

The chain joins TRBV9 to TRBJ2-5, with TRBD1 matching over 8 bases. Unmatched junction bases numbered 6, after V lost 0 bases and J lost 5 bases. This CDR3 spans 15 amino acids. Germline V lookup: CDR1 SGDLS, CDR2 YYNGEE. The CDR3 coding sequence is TGTGCCAGCAGCGTAGGTCAGGGGGCTGGGGAGACCCAGTACTTC. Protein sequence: CASSVGQGAGETQYF. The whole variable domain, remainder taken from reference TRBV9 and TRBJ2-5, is DSGVTQTPKHLITATGQRVTLRCSPRSGDLSVYWYQQSLDQGLQFLIQYYNGEERAKGNILERFSAQQFPDLHSELNLSSLELGDSALYFCASSVGQGAGETQYFGPGTRLLVL.

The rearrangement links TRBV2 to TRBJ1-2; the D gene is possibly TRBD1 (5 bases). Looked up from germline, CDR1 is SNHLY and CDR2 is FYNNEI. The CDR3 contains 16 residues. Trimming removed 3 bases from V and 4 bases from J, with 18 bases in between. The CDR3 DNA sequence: TGTGCCAGCAGTGAGTCGACTTTAAAGACAGTCTATGGCTACACCTTC. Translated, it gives CASSESTLKTVYGYTF.

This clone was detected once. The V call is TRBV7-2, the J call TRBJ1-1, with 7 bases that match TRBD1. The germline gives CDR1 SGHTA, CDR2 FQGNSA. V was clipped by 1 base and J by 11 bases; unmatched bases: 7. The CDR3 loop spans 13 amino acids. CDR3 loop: CASSLVRGGAAFF. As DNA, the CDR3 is TGTGCCAGCAGCTTAGTAAGAGGGGGCGCGGCTTTCTTT.

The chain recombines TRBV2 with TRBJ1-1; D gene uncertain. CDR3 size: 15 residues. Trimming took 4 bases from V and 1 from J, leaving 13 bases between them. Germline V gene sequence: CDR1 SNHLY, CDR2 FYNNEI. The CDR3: CASSVLYGGNTEAFF. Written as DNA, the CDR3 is TGTGCCAGCAGTGTACTGTACGGTGGGAACACTGAAGCTTTCTTT. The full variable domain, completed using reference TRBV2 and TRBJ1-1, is EPEVTQTPSHQVTQMGQEVILRCVPISNHLYFYWYRQILGQKVEFLVSFYNNEISEKSEIFDDQFSVERPDGSNFTLKIRSTKLEDSAMYFCASSVLYGGNTEAFFGQGTRLTVV.

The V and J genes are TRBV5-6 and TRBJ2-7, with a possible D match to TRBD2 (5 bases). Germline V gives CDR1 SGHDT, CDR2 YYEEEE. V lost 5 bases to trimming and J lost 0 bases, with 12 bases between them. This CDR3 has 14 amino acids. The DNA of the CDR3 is TGTGCCAGCAGTCGCGGGTCGCACTCCTACGAGCAGTACTTC. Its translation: CASSRGSHSYEQYF.

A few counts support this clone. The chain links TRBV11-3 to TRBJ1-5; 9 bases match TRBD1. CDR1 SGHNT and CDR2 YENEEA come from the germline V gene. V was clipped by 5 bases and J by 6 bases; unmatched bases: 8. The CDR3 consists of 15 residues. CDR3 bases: TGTGCCAGCAGCATACGTAGACAGGGGGGTCAGCCCCAGCATTTT. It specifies CASSIRRQGGQPQHF.

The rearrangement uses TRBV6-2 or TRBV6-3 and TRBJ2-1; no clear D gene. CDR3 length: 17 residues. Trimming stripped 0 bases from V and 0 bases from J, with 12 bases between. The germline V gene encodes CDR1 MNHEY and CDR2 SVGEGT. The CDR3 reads CASSYSPGSSSYNEQFF. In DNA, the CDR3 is TGTGCCAGCAGTTACTCCCCCGGTAGCAGCTCCTACAATGAGCAGTTCTTC.